This is a list of T cell receptor beta chains from one sample in a study of spatial heterogeneity in lung cancer. TCRdb recomputed calls from the 5' RACE reads with MiXCR, one row per CDR3 protein. The sample contains about 52,000 distinct CDR3 sequences, about 7.4% of which appear only once. Material: PBMCs, obtained at follow-up. These receptors came from a female donor with early-stage non-small cell lung cancer. The CDR3 runs from the conserved cysteine through the conserved F or W. D genes are given only for firm matches. Clone size is shown for a subset of rows, as once, few, many or a class of expanded clone.

D	J	size	V	CDR3	DNA
.	TRBJ2-3	many	TRBV5-1	CASSLGVADRTDTQYF	TGCGCCAGCAGCTTGGGTGTGGCAGATCGCACAGATACGCAGTATTTT
TRBD1	TRBJ1-2	many	TRBV7-9	CASSLRDRGKAGYTF	TGTGCCAGCAGCTTAAGGGACAGGGGAAAGGCGGGCTACACCTTC
.	TRBJ2-1	many	TRBV3-1	CATGASEQFF	TGTGCGACCGGGGCCTCTGAGCAGTTCTTC
.	TRBJ2-5	few	TRBV6-6	CASTVAQETQYF	TGTGCCAGCACGGTAGCCCAAGAGACCCAGTACTTC
TRBD1	TRBJ2-1	many	TRBV20-1	CSANGRQGRGEQFF	TGCAGTGCTAACGGGCGACAGGGTAGAGGTGAGCAGTTCTTC
TRBD1	TRBJ2-1	many	TRBV2	CAMSRQGADEQFF	TGTGCCATGTCCCGACAGGGGGCTGATGAGCAGTTCTTC
.	TRBJ1-1	few	TRBV12-3/TRBV12-4	CASSDPPMNTEAFF	TGTGCCAGCTCCGACCCGCCTATGAACACTGAAGCTTTCTTT
.	TRBJ1-5	.	TRBV11-1	CASSHQPQHF	TGTGCCAGCTCCCATCAGCCCCAGCATTTT
.	TRBJ1-1	.	TRBV3-1	CASSQDVHFWTDSPEAFF	TGTGCCAGCAGCCAAGATGTGCATTTTTGGACCGATAGCCCCGAAGCTTTCTTT
.	TRBJ1-2	many	TRBV2	CASSETGPGSTNYGYTF	TGTGCCAGCAGTGAAACGGGCCCGGGCAGTACAAACTATGGCTACACCTTC
.	TRBJ2-7	many	TRBV10-3	CAISQGPRKREQYF	TGTGCCATCAGTCAGGGTCCTCGAAAGCGCGAGCAGTACTTC
TRBD1	TRBJ2-5	few	TRBV20-1	CSARGQGSTETQYF	TGCAGTGCTAGAGGACAGGGCAGTACGGAGACCCAGTACTTC
.	TRBJ1-1	few	TRBV7-2	CASSFPGSLEAFF	TGTGCCAGCAGCTTTCCTGGCTCTCTTGAAGCTTTCTTT
.	TRBJ2-5	many	TRBV11-2	CASSPSPEETQYF	TGTGCCAGCAGCCCCAGCCCCGAAGAGACCCAGTACTTC
.	TRBJ1-3	many	TRBV7-2	CASSPNRNTIYF	TGTGCCAGCAGCCCAAACCGAAACACCATATATTTT
.	TRBJ2-3	many	TRBV20-1	CSATLDYTDTQYF	TGCAGTGCCACACTAGATTACACAGATACGCAGTATTTT
.	TRBJ1-5	many	TRBV2	CASNPGRVNQPQHF	TGTGCCAGCAACCCCGGGAGGGTTAATCAGCCCCAGCATTTT
TRBD1	TRBJ2-7	many	TRBV5-1	CASSSQGDSSYEQYF	TGCGCCAGCAGCTCCCAAGGGGACAGCTCCTACGAGCAGTACTTC
.	TRBJ1-6	.	TRBV6-1	CASSELSYNSPLHF	TGTGCCAGCAGTGAATTGAGTTATAATTCACCCCTCCACTTT
.	TRBJ1-1	.	TRBV28	CASSLQRFSQGNTEAFF	TGTGCCAGCAGTTTGCAACGATTTTCCCAGGGGAACACTGAAGCTTTCTTT
.	TRBJ2-3	many	TRBV3-1	CASSPPGDTQYF	TGTGCCAGCAGCCCCCCGGGAGATACGCAGTATTTT
TRBD1	TRBJ2-4	many	TRBV7-2	CASSPTNSRGRGNIQYF	TGTGCCAGCAGCCCCACAAATTCCAGGGGGCGGGGAAACATTCAGTACTTC
.	TRBJ2-3	many	TRBV5-1	CASSWDPGVTDTQYF	TGCGCCAGCAGCTGGGACCCTGGGGTCACAGATACGCAGTATTTT
TRBD1	TRBJ2-7	many	TRBV5-1	CASSLTGDSDEQYF	TGCGCCAGCAGCTTAACAGGGGATAGCGACGAGCAGTACTTC
TRBD2	TRBJ2-4	.	TRBV3-1	CASSQVQLAGGTKNIQYF	TGTGCCAGCAGCCAAGTCCAACTAGCGGGGGGAACCAAAAACATTCAGTACTTC
.	TRBJ1-1	many	TRBV11-2	CASSLEIARGAFF	TGTGCCAGCAGCTTAGAGATTGCAAGAGGGGCTTTCTTT
.	TRBJ1-3	many	TRBV6-6	CASSYEGISGNTIYF	TGTGCCAGCAGTTACGAGGGGATCTCTGGAAACACCATATATTTT
.	TRBJ1-2	many	TRBV10-3	CAIRPDGGGYGYTF	TGTGCCATCAGGCCGGACGGTGGTGGCTATGGCTACACCTTC
TRBD1	TRBJ1-2	.	TRBV6-5	CASSPRQGGGLYGYTF	TGTGCCAGCAGTCCCCGACAGGGCGGCGGCCTCTATGGCTACACCTTC
.	TRBJ1-5	few	TRBV2	CASKSAQGAMDQPQHF	TGTGCCAGCAAATCCGCACAGGGAGCGATGGATCAGCCCCAGCATTTT
TRBD1	TRBJ1-2	.	TRBV29-1	CSVPWTGGVPVYGYTF	TGCAGCGTTCCCTGGACAGGGGGCGTTCCGGTTTATGGCTACACCTTC